The 14 T cell receptor beta chains below come from one sample, sequenced in a study of prognosis after radiotherapy for stage I lung cancer. Researchers used two-round multiplex PCR to amplify TCR beta CDR3 starting from genomic DNA. The first round of PCR was done with primers that matched each TRBV and TRBJ gene. TCRdb fed the multiplex PCR reads into MiXCR, producing one record per CDR3 protein. The data contain nearly 35,000 distinct CDR3 sequences, more than 30% of them singletons. This material consisted of PBMCs, taken before or after stereotactic body radiation therapy (not recorded which). All receptors come from a donor older than 45 with non-small cell lung cancer.

This clonotype was recorded many times. This chain links TRBV19 with TRBJ1-4; possibly TRBD1 for D (6 bases). The length of the CDR3 is 13 residues. Per the germline V gene, CDR1 is LNHDA and CDR2 is SQIVND (reference sequence). V was clipped by 5 bases and J by 8 bases, with 12 bases between them. The CDR3 sequence: CASSDAGTEKLFF. The CDR3 DNA reads TGTGCCAGTAGTGACGCCGGGACAGAAAAACTGTTTTTT.

On this clonotype: The junction departs from the called germline gene at one end, perhaps through a read error. V gene TRBV5-4 combines with J gene TRBJ2-3; perhaps TRBD1 as D (6 bases). The CDR3 totals 16 residues. CDR1 SGHNT and CDR2 YYREEE come from the germline V gene (reference sequence). CDR3 nucleotide sequence: TGTGCCAGCAGCCAAAGTAGGACAGAAGGCACATATACGCAGTATTTT. As protein: CASSQSRTEGTYTQYF.

Ten or more counts support this clonotype. The V gene is TRBV20-1, the J gene TRBJ1-1; D may be TRBD1 (6 bases). Trimming left V 5 bases short and J 5 bases short, with 18 bases between. The length of the CDR3 is 14 residues. Germline V CDR1 and CDR2: DFQATT, SNEGSKA (reference sequence). CDR3 coding DNA: TGCAGTGCTCACCCCGGGGGGCGGTTGACTGAAGCTTTCTTT. Translated, it gives CSAHPGGRLTEAFF.

This clonotype was counted ten times or more. V gene TRBV7-2 combines with J gene TRBJ2-7; D uncertain. The CDR3 consists of 13 residues. Germline V gene sequence: CDR1 SGHTA, CDR2 FQGNSA. The germline V and J ends were trimmed by 4 bases and 6 bases, with 13 bases remaining between them. The CDR3 sequence is CASSSSTPGEQYF. The CDR3 nucleotides are TGTGCCAGCAGCTCCTCCACTCCGGGCGAGCAGTACTTC.

V is TRBV6-9 and J is TRBJ2-7; D is possibly TRBD1 or TRBD2 (6 bases each). The CDR3 spans 16 residues. Per the germline V gene, CDR1 is MNHGY and CDR2 is SVAAGI. V dropped 4 bases and J dropped 8 bases, with 24 bases sitting between them. The CDR3 DNA is TGTGCCAGCAGTTCCCTGGGGGGCCACCGGGAATGCAAGCAGTACTTC. Its translation: CASSSLGGHRECKQYF.

As to this clonotype: A read error is likely here: a far larger clone is one base away. The chain carries TRBV6-5 and TRBJ1-4; unclear D gene. This CDR3 has 15 residues. Germline CDR1 and CDR2: MNHEY and SVGAGI. DNA of the CDR3: TGTGCCGGCAGTTCCTCCCCCGGGGTGCGTGAAAAACTGTTTTTT. Amino acid sequence: CAGSSSPGVREKLFF.

Only a few counts were recorded for this clonotype. A read error may be the cause here, since a much bigger clone is one base away. The chain joins TRBV20-1 to TRBJ1-1, with 11 bases identical to TRBD1. The CDR3 length is 15 residues. Germline loops: CDR1 DFQATT, CDR2 SNEGSKA (reference sequence). The CDR3 DNA reads as TGCAGTGCCATCGGGACAGGGGGGTTTGTCACTGAAGCTCTCTTT. Protein product: CSAIGTGGFVTEALF.

This clonotype was found many times. This rearrangement joins TRBV4-2 to TRBJ2-2, with TRBD1 matching 9 bases. Trimming took 3 bases from V and 2 from J; bases not matched to a gene: 10. This CDR3 has 18 amino acids. The germline V gene has CDR1 LGHNA and CDR2 YNFKEQ. CDR3 region: CASSHAGGQGLNTGELFF. For the CDR3, the DNA is TGTGCCAGCAGCCATGCAGGGGGACAGGGCCTTAACACCGGGGAGCTGTTTTTT.

Only one count was recorded for this clonotype. V gene TRBV27 combines with J gene TRBJ1-2; 8 nucleotides align to TRBD1. The CDR3 runs 16 residues. Looked up from germline, CDR1 is MNHEY and CDR2 is SMNVEV (reference sequence). V gave up 6 bases and J gave up 2 bases; unmatched junction bases: 11. CDR3 residues: CASRFRAGGSNYGYTF. Here the CDR3 DNA reads TGTGCCAGCAGATTCCGTGCAGGGGGCTCAAACTATGGCTACACCTTC.

This clonotype was counted at least ten times. The rearrangement links TRBV12-3 or TRBV12-4 to TRBJ2-3; TRBD2 might be the D (6 bases). The CDR3 consists of 13 residues. Trimming pared 6 bases from V and 2 bases from J, leaving 9 bases between. The CDR3 nucleotides are TGTGCCAGCAGGCGGGACCACACAGATACGCAGTATTTT. Translated, it gives CASRRDHTDTQYF.

The chain combines TRBV6-9 with TRBJ1-6, with a weak D call TRBD1 (5 bases). The CDR3 covers 17 residues. Trimming took off 3 bases at V and 9 bases at J, with 21 bases between the two ends. Germline assignment: CDR1 MNHGY and CDR2 SVAAGI. CDR3 residues: CASSYLGRGEFVSPLHF. The DNA of the CDR3 is TGTGCCAGCAGTTACCTGGGACGGGGGGAATTCGTTTCACCCCTCCACTTT.

This clonotype was detected ten times or more. The chain recombines TRBV20-1 with TRBJ2-1; 8 bases align to TRBD2. V dropped 3 bases and J dropped 7; count of bases not matched to a gene: 8. Germline lookup yields CDR1 DFQATT and CDR2 SNEGSKA (reference sequence). The CDR3 is 14 amino acids. CDR3 protein: CSARGTSLLNEQFF. The CDR3, as DNA: TGCAGTGCTAGGGGGACTAGTCTTTTAAATGAGCAGTTCTTC.

This clonotype has at least ten counts. This sequence joins TRBV28 and TRBJ2-7; D might be TRBD2 (5 bases). The CDR3 is 14 amino acids. CDR1 is MDHEN, CDR2 SYDVKM, per germline. Trimming left V 4 bases short and J 7 bases short, with 17 bases between. The CDR3 DNA reads TGTGCCAGCAGTTCAACCGGGAAGTCAATGGAGCAGTACTTC. This sequence encodes CASSSTGKSMEQYF. Full variable domain (rest looked up from reference TRBV28 and TRBJ2-7): DVKVTQSSRYLVKRTGEKVFLECVQDMDHENMFWYRQDPGLGLRLIYFSYDVKMKEKGDIPEGYSVSREKKERFSLILESASTNQTSMYLCASSSTGKSMEQYFGPGTRLTVT.

This clonotype occurred many times. The V call is TRBV3-1, the J call TRBJ1-5; 7 bases line up with TRBD1. This CDR3 has 18 amino acids. V gave up 8 bases and J gave up 0 bases; unmatched junction bases: 16. Germline V lookup: CDR1 LGHDT, CDR2 YNNKEL (reference sequence). The CDR3 DNA is TGTGCCAGCGGGCAGGGGGACACAACGGGGCATAGCAATCAGCCCCAGCATTTT. Its protein product is CASGQGDTTGHSNQPQHF. Combining the CDR3 with reference TRBV3-1 and TRBJ1-5 gives the whole variable domain DTAVSQTPKYLVTQMGNDKSIKCEQNLGHDTMYWYKQDSKKFLKIMFSYNNKELIINETVPNRFSPKSPDKAHLNLHINSLELGDSAVYFCASGQGDTTGHSNQPQHFGDGTRLSIL.